The clone carrying this T cell receptor (beta chain) has just a few counts. What it binds is not known. These data come from a study of identical twins. Findings and limits, study-wide: Conclusions rested on cross-sectional statistics rather than following the same donors.

TCRdb re-analysed the 5' RACE reads in MiXCR, keeping a single row per CDR3 protein. The sample has about 220,000 distinct CDR3 sequences, approximately 7.9% seen once. Trimming removed 6 bases from V and 9 bases from J; junction bases left unmatched: 9. Germline V CDR1 and CDR2: SNHLY, FYNNEI. The length of the CDR3 is 14 residues. The data were also submitted as part of a second study, on yellow fever vaccine responses in identical twins.

This sequence was found in a woman aged 18-29 years in good health. J is TRBJ1-5 and V is TRBV2; 9 bases agree with TRBD1. The sample taken for sequencing was CD8+ T cells sorted from blood. The CDR3 DNA follows: TGTGCCAGCAGCCAGGGACAGGGCCTTAGGCCCCAGCATTTT. This translates into CASSQGQGLRPQHF. Filled out from reference TRBV2 and TRBJ1-5, the complete variable domain reads EPEVTQTPSHQVTQMGQEVILRCVPISNHLYFYWYRQILGQKVEFLVSFYNNEISEKSEIFDDQFSVERPDGSNFTLKIRSTKLEDSAMYFCASSQGQGLRPQHFGDGTRLSIL.